These T cell receptor beta chains were read from a single sample in a study of T cells of healthy individuals. MiXCR was run by TCRdb on the 5' RACE reads, yielding one entry per CDR3 protein. The table has tens of thousands of distinct CDR3 sequences, around 15% seen once; the top ten hold approximately 4.8%. The receptor source for this set is a human donor in good health. Both conserved end residues are part of each CDR3. Each record gives: D gene, V gene, J gene, clone size, CDR3 protein, CDR3 DNA. A D gene is named only where the DNA matches it firmly. A clone size is listed for some rows: how often the clone was seen (once, few, many), or a class if it is expanded.

.,TRBV5-1,TRBJ2-3,few,CASSLARDTDTQYF,TGCGCCAGCAGCTTGGCCAGGGACACAGATACGCAGTATTTT
.,TRBV5-5,TRBJ1-4,many,CASSRELDTLAEKLFF,TGTGCCAGCAGCCGGGAACTCGACACCCTGGCGGAAAAACTGTTTTTT
.,TRBV6-1,TRBJ1-1,.,CASRVSGVNTEAFF,TGTGCCAGCAGAGTCAGCGGGGTGAACACTGAAGCTTTCTTT
.,TRBV27,TRBJ1-1,.,CASSVWGRQNTEAFF,TGTGCCAGCAGTGTGTGGGGTCGCCAGAACACTGAAGCTTTCTTT
TRBD1,TRBV7-9,TRBJ1-1,.,CASSLADRGTEAFF,TGTGCCAGCAGTTTGGCAGACAGGGGCACTGAAGCTTTCTTT
TRBD1,TRBV12-3/TRBV12-4,TRBJ1-1,.,CASSPPTGLNTEAFF,TGTGCCAGCAGTCCGCCGACAGGGTTGAACACTGAAGCTTTCTTT
TRBD2,TRBV12-3/TRBV12-4,TRBJ2-1,many,CASSLNSGMVGEQFF,TGTGCCAGCAGCTTAAATAGCGGGATGGTAGGGGAGCAGTTCTTC
TRBD1,TRBV6-1,TRBJ1-5,few,CASSGQGSQPQHF,TGTGCCAGCAGCGGACAGGGGAGTCAGCCCCAGCATTTT
.,TRBV27,TRBJ2-3,.,CASSLDGSTDTQYF,TGTGCCAGCAGTTTAGACGGTAGCACAGATACGCAGTATTTT
.,TRBV21-1,TRBJ2-1,many,CASSKVCGQGRNEQFF,TGTGCCAGCAGCAAAGTATGCGGACAGGGTCGCAATGAGCAGTTCTTC
.,TRBV4-1,TRBJ2-1,many,CASSHTGSYNEQFF,TGCGCCAGCAGCCACACAGGTTCCTACAATGAGCAGTTCTTC
.,TRBV2,TRBJ1-5,many,CASSFSSWGDQPQHF,TGTGCCAGCAGCTTCTCCTCCTGGGGGGATCAGCCCCAGCATTTT
.,TRBV7-3,TRBJ2-7,.,CASTIQIRVSSDEQYF,TGTGCCAGCACCATACAAATCAGGGTCTCCTCGGACGAGCAGTACTTC